This TCR beta chain comes out of a study of blood T cell repertoires in COVID-19. Study background: T cells, B-cell-depleted T cells, or PBMCs supplied cDNA or gDNA.

The CDR3 has 14 amino acids. Germline CDR1 GTSNPN, CDR2 SVGIG (reference sequence). With V trimmed by 0 bases and J by 5 bases, 6 bases remained unmatched. Profiling relied on immunoSEQ multiplex PCR, and the TCRdb table lists in-frame clones only, not all of them. This repertoire shows about 340,000 clones, around four fifths found once; its top ten account for approximately 3%. The chain uses TRBV30 and TRBJ2-5; 7 bases align to TRBD2. The specimen was peripheral blood. This clonotype was obtained from a man between 25 and 39 years old with active or convalescent COVID-19. CDR3 nucleotides: TGTGCCTGGAGTGTGACTAGCCGGTTGGAGACCCAGTACTTC. It is translated as CAWSVTSRLETQYF. The whole variable domain, remainder taken from reference TRBV30 and TRBJ2-5, is SQTIHQWPATLVQPVGSPLSLECTVEGTSNPNLYWYRQAAGRGLQLLFYSVGIGQISSEVPQNLSASRPQDRQFILSSKKLLLSDSGFYLCAWSVTSRLETQYFGPGTRLLVL.